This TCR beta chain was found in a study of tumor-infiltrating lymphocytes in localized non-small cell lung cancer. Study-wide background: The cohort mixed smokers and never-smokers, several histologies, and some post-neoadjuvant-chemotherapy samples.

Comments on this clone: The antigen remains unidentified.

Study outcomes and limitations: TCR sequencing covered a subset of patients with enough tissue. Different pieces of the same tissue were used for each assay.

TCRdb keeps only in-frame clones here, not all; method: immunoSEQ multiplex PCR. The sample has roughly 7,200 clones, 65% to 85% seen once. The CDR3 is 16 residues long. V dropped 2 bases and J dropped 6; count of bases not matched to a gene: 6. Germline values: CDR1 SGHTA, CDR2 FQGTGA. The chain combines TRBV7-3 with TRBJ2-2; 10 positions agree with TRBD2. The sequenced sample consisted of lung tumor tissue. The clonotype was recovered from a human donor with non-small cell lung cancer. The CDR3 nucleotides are TGTGCCAGCAGCTTAGCTAGCGGGAGATATGCCGGGGAGCTGTTTTTT. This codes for CASSLASGRYAGELFF.